Shown below are 18 T cell receptor beta chains from a single sample sequenced in a study of graft-versus-host responses after intestinal transplantation. Their antigens are not known. The assay was immunoSEQ multiplex PCR, and TCRdb's table has in-frame clones only and misses some. The repertoire holds around 26,000 clones, with roughly 78% as singletons. The sequences come from unstimulated CD8+ T cells sorted from spleen or lymph node cells, collected before transplant. Every receptor here comes from a human donor who was the organ donor for an intestinal transplant.

The J gene is TRBJ1-1, the V gene TRBV4-1; a weak D match, TRBD1 (6 bases). The CDR3 runs to 15 residues. Trimming shortened V by 2 bases and J by 4 bases, and 14 bases separated the two germline ends. CDR1 is MGHRA, CDR2 YSYEKL, per germline. The CDR3 DNA follows: TGCGCCAGCAGCCAAAATGCAGGGGTGGGCACTGAAGCTTTCTTT. It specifies CASSQNAGVGTEAFF.

This clone is a singleton in its sample. V usage is TRBV5-6 and J usage is TRBJ1-4; D not resolved. Looked up from germline, CDR1 is SGHDT and CDR2 is YYEEEE. The CDR3 consists of 13 residues. The germline V and J ends were trimmed by 1 base and 7 bases, with 8 bases remaining between them. The DNA for the CDR3 is TGTGCCAGCAGCTTGATAGGGAGTGAAAAACTGTTTTTT. It translates to CASSLIGSEKLFF.

The chain carries TRBV9 and TRBJ2-2; TRBD2 aligns across 8 bases. This CDR3 spans 15 amino acids. V lost 2 bases, J lost 7 bases, and 7 bases stayed unmatched. Germline lookup yields CDR1 SGDLS and CDR2 YYNGEE. The CDR3 here is CASSVPGGPGGELFF. In nucleotides, the CDR3 is TGTGCCAGCAGCGTCCCGGGGGGGCCTGGCGGGGAGCTGTTTTTT.

The gene calls are TRBV7-8 and TRBJ1-1; D is uncertain. Germline loops: CDR1 SGHVS, CDR2 FQNEAQ. Trimming removed 6 bases at V and 3 bases at J, with 8 bases between. The CDR3 spans 12 residues. The CDR3: CASSEGDTEAFF. CDR3 sequence (DNA): TGTGCCAGCAGTGAGGGCGACACTGAAGCTTTCTTT.

Concerning this clone itself: An end of the junction differs from the germline gene, which may be a read error. The rearrangement uses TRBV7-9 and TRBJ2-7, with unresolved D. Germline CDR1 SEHNR, CDR2 FQNEAQ (reference sequence). This CDR3 spans 15 amino acids. CDR3 sequence: CARSLGPGSAYEQYF. The CDR3 nucleotides read TGTGCCCGCAGCTTAGGGCCAGGTTCCGCTTACGAGCAGTACTTC.

V is TRBV4-3 and J is TRBJ1-1; 7 bases map to TRBD1. Germline V lookup: CDR1 LGHNA, CDR2 YSLEER. V trimming: 0 bases; J trimming: 5 bases; junction bases outside the gene matches: 3. The CDR3 is 14 amino acids. The CDR3 bases are TGCGCCAGCAGCCAAGATCAGGGGGAAACTGAAGCTTTCTTT. Translating gives CASSQDQGETEAFF.

V usage is TRBV6-4 and J usage is TRBJ2-3; TRBD1 agrees at 10 bases. J gave up 2 bases and V 6 bases, and 5 bases lay outside the gene matches. The germline CDR1 and CDR2 sequences are MRHNA and SNTAGT. The CDR3 runs 15 residues. CDR3 region: CASSPGQGNTDTQYF. CDR3 DNA sequence: TGTGCCAGCAGCCCGGGACAGGGGAACACAGATACGCAGTATTTT.

The chain is built from TRBV27 and TRBJ2-2; D not certain. V dropped 6 bases and J dropped 4 bases, with 21 bases sitting between them. Germline assignment: CDR1 MNHEY and CDR2 SMNVEV (reference sequence). The CDR3 consists of 17 residues. The CDR3 region is CASSLFPGQIGTGELFF. For the CDR3, the DNA is TGTGCCAGCAGCCTTTTTCCGGGCCAAATAGGCACCGGGGAGCTGTTTTTT.

This chain connects TRBV2 to TRBJ1-2, with D possibly matching TRBD1 (6 bases). CDR1 SNHLY and CDR2 FYNNEI come from the germline V gene. V was pared by 8 bases and J by 4 bases, with 17 bases between. The CDR3 is 14 amino acids. DNA for the CDR3: TGTGCCAGCTCAGGGGCTGGGGAAGTCTATGGCTACACCTTC. Its protein is CASSGAGEVYGYTF. Drawing the rest from reference TRBV2 and TRBJ1-2, the complete variable domain is EPEVTQTPSHQVTQMGQEVILRCVPISNHLYFYWYRQILGQKVEFLVSFYNNEISEKSEIFDDQFSVERPDGSNFTLKIRSTKLEDSAMYFCASSGAGEVYGYTFGSGTRLTVV.

The chain couples TRBV18 to TRBJ1-2; 7 bases are a match to TRBD1. The CDR3 is 13 residues long. The germline V gene has CDR1 KGHSH and CDR2 LQKENI. The junction had 4 bases not matched to a gene; V was cut back by 1 base and J by 8 bases. The CDR3 DNA reads TGTGCCAGCTCACCACAGGGGGCGTACGGCTACACCTTC. Its translation: CASSPQGAYGYTF.

This chain uses TRBV7-6 with TRBJ2-7; 9 bases agree with TRBD2. Germline V gene lookup returns CDR1 SGHVS and CDR2 FNYEAQ. V shed 3 bases, J shed 3 bases, and the junction held 6 bases outside the gene matches. There are 15 residues in the CDR3. CDR3 in DNA: TGTGCCAGCAGCTTTTCCCTAGCGGGGCGCTACGAGCAGTACTTC. This gives the protein CASSFSLAGRYEQYF.

This chain connects TRBV21-1 to TRBJ2-3; the D call in the table, TRBD2, was not verified against the DNA. TRBV21-1 is shown as a pseudogene. This CDR3 is 15 amino acids long. CDR3 amino acids: CASNAGLLRKHTQYF. The CDR3 region has the DNA TGTGCCAGCAACGCCGGACTCCTGAGGAAGCATACGCAGTATTTT.

The chain has TRBV4-2 and TRBJ2-2; TRBD1 matches at 10 bases. V was clipped by 3 bases and J by 5 bases; unmatched bases: 6. The CDR3 consists of 16 residues. The germline CDR1 and CDR2 sequences are LGHNA and YNFKEQ. CDR3 bases: TGTGCCAGCAGCCACCGGACAGGGGGTAATACCGGGGAGCTGTTTTTT. Translating gives CASSHRTGGNTGELFF.

The chain is built from TRBV10-2 and TRBJ2-7; D possibly corresponds to TRBD2 (6 bases). The CDR3 loop spans 15 amino acids. Trimming cost V 10 bases and J 2 bases, with 21 bases left between them. The germline CDR1 and CDR2 sequences are WSHSY and SAAADI. DNA of the CDR3: TGCGCCACCTCGTGGGGCGGGGCCTTAACCTACGAGCAGTACTTC. Amino acids: CATSWGGALTYEQYF.

The chain links TRBV19 to TRBJ1-5; 7 positions match TRBD1. The V and J ends lost 3 bases and 6 bases, in that order; junction bases with no gene match: 8. The germline gives CDR1 LNHDA, CDR2 SQIVND (reference sequence). The CDR3 spans 15 residues. The CDR3 DNA follows: TGTGCCAGTAGTATTGCAGGGGGTTCTATTCAGCCCCAGCATTTT. Translated, it gives CASSIAGGSIQPQHF.

The chain combines TRBV27 with TRBJ2-1; D call uncertain. V gave up 3 bases and J gave up 9 bases, with 9 bases separating them. From germline, CDR1 is MNHEY and CDR2 SMNVEV (reference sequence). The CDR3 runs to 12 residues. The CDR3 coding sequence is TGTGCCAGCAGTTTTGGGGATACTGAGCAGTTCTTC. Protein sequence: CASSFGDTEQFF.

This chain joins TRBV19 and TRBJ1-1; 11 bases map to TRBD1. The germline V gene encodes CDR1 LNHDA and CDR2 SQIVND (reference sequence). CDR3 length equals 14 residues. With V trimmed by 10 bases and J by 11 bases, 15 bases remained unmatched. This CDR3 is CATDLKGGQGEAFF. The CDR3 DNA reads TGTGCCACCGACCTTAAGGGGGGACAGGGGGAGGCTTTCTTT.

The chain employs TRBV6-6 and TRBJ1-1; D is unresolved. Germline CDR1 MNHNY, CDR2 SVGAGI (reference sequence). The length of the CDR3 is 13 residues. V was pared by 0 bases and J by 1 base, with 3 bases between. The CDR3 region is CASSYSENTEAFF. In DNA form, the CDR3 reads TGTGCCAGCAGTTACTCGGAGAACACTGAAGCTTTCTTT.